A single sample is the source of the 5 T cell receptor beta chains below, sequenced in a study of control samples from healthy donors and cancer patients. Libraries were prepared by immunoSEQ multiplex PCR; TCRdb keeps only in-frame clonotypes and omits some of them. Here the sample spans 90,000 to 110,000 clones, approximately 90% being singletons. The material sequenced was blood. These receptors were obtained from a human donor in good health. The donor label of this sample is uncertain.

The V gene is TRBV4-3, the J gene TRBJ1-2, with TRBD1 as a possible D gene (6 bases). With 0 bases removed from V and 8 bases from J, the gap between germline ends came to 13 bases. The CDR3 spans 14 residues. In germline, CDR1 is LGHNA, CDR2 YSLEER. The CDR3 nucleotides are TGCGCCAGCAGCCAAGATTGGGGGACATCGGGCTACACCTTC. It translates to CASSQDWGTSGYTF.

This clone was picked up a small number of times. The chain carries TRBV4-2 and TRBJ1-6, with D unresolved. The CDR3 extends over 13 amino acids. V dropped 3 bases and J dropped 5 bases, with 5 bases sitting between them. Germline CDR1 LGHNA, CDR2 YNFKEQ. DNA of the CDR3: TGTGCCAGCAGCCAGGAACATAATTCACCCCTCCACTTT. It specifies CASSQEHNSPLHF.

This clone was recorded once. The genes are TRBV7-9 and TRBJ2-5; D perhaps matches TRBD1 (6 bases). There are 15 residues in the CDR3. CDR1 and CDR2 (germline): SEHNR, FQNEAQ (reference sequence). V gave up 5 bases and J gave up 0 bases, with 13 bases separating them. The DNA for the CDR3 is TGTGCCAGCAGCGCCAAAACAGGGTACCAAGAGACCCAGTACTTC. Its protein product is CASSAKTGYQETQYF.

This CDR3 reads CASTNRDGTQYF. The CDR3 coding sequence is TGTGCCAGTACTAACAGGGATGGGACCCAGTACTTC. The chain employs TRBV6-5 and TRBJ2-5; D possibly corresponds to TRBD1 (6 bases). CDR1 and CDR2 from the germline V gene are MNHEY and SVGAGI. The CDR3 runs to 12 residues. V lost 9 bases and J lost 7, with 15 bases in between.

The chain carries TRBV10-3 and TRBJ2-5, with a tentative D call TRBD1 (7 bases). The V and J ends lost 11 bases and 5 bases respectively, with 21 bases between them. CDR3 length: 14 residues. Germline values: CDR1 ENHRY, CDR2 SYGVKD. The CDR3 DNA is TGTGCCTGCGGGGTTAAGGGGGCTGGGGAGACCCAGTACTTC. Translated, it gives CACGVKGAGETQYF.